The rows below give T cell receptor beta chains drawn from one sample of a study of blood T cell repertoires in COVID-19. Profiled with immunoSEQ multiplex PCR; TCRdb holds only in-frame clones, not every one. Of around 170,000 clones listed, under 85% are singletons. The sample comprised peripheral blood. These receptors came from a woman aged 70 to 79 with COVID-19, enrolled during active disease. The CDR3 runs from the conserved cysteine through the conserved F or W. The order of the fields is clone size, V gene, J gene, D gene, CDR3 protein, CDR3 DNA. The D gene is left open where the match is weak. Expanded clones get a size class; other rows say once, few or many, or leave the size out.

>few|TRBV19|TRBJ2-3|-
CASAGPSTDTQYF
TGTGCCAGCGCGGGTCCCAGCACAGATACGCAGTATTTT
>-|TRBV30|TRBJ2-1|-
CAWSIGAYNEQFF
TGTGCCTGGAGTATAGGAGCCTACAATGAGCAGTTCTTC
>-|TRBV11-1|TRBJ2-5|TRBD2
CASSQLVGLARETQYF
TGTGCCAGCAGCCAGCTCGTCGGACTAGCGAGGGAGACCCAGTACTTC
>-|TRBV2|TRBJ2-7|TRBD2
CASSQYGREEYEQYF
TGTGCCAGCAGTCAGTACGGGAGGGAGGAATACGAGCAGTACTTC
>-|TRBV7-3|TRBJ2-1|-
CASSDRDMNNEQFF
TGTGCCAGCAGCGACCGAGACATGAACAATGAGCAGTTCTTC
>-|TRBV6-5|TRBJ1-5|-
CASSYTVSNQPQHF
TGTGCCAGCAGTTACACGGTGAGCAATCAGCCCCAGCATTTT
>-|TRBV6-5|TRBJ2-1|TRBD2
CASMRGSNEQFF
TGTGCCAGCATGCGCGGGAGCAATGAGCAGTTCTTC
>-|TRBV5-1|TRBJ2-5|TRBD2
CASSPGLAGTETQYF
TGCGCCAGCAGCCCTGGACTAGCGGGCACGGAGACCCAGTACTTC
>-|TRBV5-4|TRBJ2-4|-
CASSLAGGGNIQYF
TGTGCCAGCAGCTTGGCCGGGGGTGGAAACATTCAGTACTTC
>-|TRBV9|TRBJ2-7|-
CASSKGAIVVGNEQYF
TGTGCCAGCAGCAAAGGGGCCATAGTGGTGGGGAACGAGCAGTACTTC
>-|TRBV7-2|TRBJ1-1|-
CASSFVGSGTEAFF
TGTGCCAGCAGCTTTGTGGGGAGCGGCACTGAAGCTTTCTTT
>-|TRBV6-1|TRBJ1-5|-
CASTLGGEYQPQHF
TGTGCCAGCACCTTGGGGGGGGAGTATCAGCCCCAGCATTTT
>-|TRBV27|TRBJ1-3|-
CASSLRQGNTIYF
TGTGCCAGCAGTTTACGACAGGGAAACACCATATATTTT
>-|TRBV5-5|TRBJ2-5|TRBD1
CASSFAPGQTETQYF
TGTGCCAGCAGCTTTGCGCCGGGACAGACGGAGACCCAGTACTTC
>few|TRBV9|TRBJ1-3|-
CASSVDTSGNTIYF
TGTGCCAGCAGCGTAGACACCTCCGGAAACACCATATATTTT
>-|TRBV7-2|TRBJ2-6|-
CASSLWATSGANVLTF
TGTGCCAGCAGCTTATGGGCCACCTCTGGGGCCAACGTCCTGACTTTC
>-|TRBV19|TRBJ2-4|TRBD1
CASSQGEGTMANIQYF
TGTGCCAGTAGCCAGGGGGAAGGGACAATGGCCAACATTCAGTACTTC
>-|TRBV3-1/TRBV3-2|TRBJ1-2|TRBD1
CASSQVGDRVNYGYTF
TGTGCCAGCAGCCAAGTGGGGGACAGGGTCAACTATGGCTACACCTTC
>-|TRBV11-2|TRBJ2-1|-
CASSLAPRGLYNEQFF
TGTGCCAGCAGCTTAGCCCCGAGGGGACTCTACAATGAGCAGTTCTTC
>-|TRBV7-2|TRBJ2-1|TRBD2
CASSRTSGALQEQFF
TGTGCCAGCAGCCGTACTAGCGGGGCCCTCCAAGAGCAGTTCTTC